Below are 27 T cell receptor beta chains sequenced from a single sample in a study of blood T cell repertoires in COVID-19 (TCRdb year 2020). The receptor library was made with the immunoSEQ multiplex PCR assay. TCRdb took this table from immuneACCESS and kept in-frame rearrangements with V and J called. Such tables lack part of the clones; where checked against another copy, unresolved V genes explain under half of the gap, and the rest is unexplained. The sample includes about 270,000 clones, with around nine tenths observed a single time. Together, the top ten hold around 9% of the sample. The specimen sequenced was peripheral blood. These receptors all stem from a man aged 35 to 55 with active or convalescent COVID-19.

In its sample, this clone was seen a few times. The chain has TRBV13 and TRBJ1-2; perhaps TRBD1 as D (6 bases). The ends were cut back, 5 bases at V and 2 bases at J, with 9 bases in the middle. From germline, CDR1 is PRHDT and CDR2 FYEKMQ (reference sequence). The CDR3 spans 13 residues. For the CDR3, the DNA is TGTGCCAGCAGCGCACAGGGAAACTATGGCTACACCTTC. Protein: CASSAQGNYGYTF.

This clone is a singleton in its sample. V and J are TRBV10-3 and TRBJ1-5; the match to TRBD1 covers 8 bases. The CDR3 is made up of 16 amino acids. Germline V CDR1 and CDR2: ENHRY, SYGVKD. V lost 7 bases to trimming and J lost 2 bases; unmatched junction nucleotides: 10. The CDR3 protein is CAIIGEQGDGNQPQHF. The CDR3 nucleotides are TGTGCCATCATTGGGGAACAGGGGGATGGCAATCAGCCCCAGCATTTT.

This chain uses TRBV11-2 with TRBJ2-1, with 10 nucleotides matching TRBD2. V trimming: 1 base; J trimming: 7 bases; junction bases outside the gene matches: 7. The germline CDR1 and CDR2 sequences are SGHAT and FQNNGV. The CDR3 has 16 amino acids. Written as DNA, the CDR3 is TGTGCCAGCAGCTTAGTTAGCGGGAGGAAGGCTAATGAGCAGTTCTTC. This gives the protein CASSLVSGRKANEQFF.

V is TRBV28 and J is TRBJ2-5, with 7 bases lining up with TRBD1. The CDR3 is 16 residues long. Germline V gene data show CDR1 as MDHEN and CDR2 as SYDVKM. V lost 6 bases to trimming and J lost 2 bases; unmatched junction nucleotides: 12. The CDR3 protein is CASRLTPGTAQETQYF. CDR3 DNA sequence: TGTGCCAGCAGGCTCACCCCTGGGACAGCTCAAGAGACCCAGTACTTC. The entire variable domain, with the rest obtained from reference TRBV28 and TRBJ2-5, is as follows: DVKVTQSSRYLVKRTGEKVFLECVQDMDHENMFWYRQDPGLGLRLIYFSYDVKMKEKGDIPEGYSVSREKKERFSLILESASTNQTSMYLCASRLTPGTAQETQYFGPGTRLLVL.

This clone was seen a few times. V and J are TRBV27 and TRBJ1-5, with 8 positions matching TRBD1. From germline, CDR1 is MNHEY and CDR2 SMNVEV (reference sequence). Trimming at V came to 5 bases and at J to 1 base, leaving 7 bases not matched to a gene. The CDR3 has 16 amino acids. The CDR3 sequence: CASSPLQGVSNQPQHF. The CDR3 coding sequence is TGTGCCAGCAGTCCACTACAGGGGGTAAGCAATCAGCCCCAGCATTTT.

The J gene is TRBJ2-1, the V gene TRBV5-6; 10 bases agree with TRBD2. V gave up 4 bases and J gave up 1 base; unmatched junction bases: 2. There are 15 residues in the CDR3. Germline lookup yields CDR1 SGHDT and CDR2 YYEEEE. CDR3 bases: TGTGCCAGCAGCCCAGCGGGAGGGTCCTACAATGAGCAGTTCTTC. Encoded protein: CASSPAGGSYNEQFF.

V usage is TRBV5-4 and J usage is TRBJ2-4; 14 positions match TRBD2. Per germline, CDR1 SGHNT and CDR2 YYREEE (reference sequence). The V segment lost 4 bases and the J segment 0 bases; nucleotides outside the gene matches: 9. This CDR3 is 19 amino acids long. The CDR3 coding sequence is TGTGCCAGCAGCCCAACAGGGACTAGCGGGGGACGAGCCAAAAACATTCAGTACTTC. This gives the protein CASSPTGTSGGRAKNIQYF.

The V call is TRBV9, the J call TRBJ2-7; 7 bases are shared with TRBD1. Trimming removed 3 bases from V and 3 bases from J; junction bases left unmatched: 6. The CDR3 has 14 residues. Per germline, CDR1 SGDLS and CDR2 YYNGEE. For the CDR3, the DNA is TGTGCCAGCAGCGCTGGGGACAGCCTCTACGAGCAGTACTTC. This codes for CASSAGDSLYEQYF.

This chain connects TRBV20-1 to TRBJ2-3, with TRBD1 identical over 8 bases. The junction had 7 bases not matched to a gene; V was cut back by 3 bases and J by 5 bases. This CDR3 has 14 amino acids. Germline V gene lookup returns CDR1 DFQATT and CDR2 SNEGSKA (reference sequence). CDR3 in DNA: TGCAGTGCTAGTTTACAGGGGGGTGGAGATACGCAGTATTTT. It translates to CSASLQGGGDTQYF.

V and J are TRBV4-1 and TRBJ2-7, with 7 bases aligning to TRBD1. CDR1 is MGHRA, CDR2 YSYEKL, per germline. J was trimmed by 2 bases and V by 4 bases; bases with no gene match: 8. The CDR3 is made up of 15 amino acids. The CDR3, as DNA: TGCGCCAGCAGCCCGTTACAGGGGCTGGCCTACGAGCAGTACTTC. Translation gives CASSPLQGLAYEQYF.

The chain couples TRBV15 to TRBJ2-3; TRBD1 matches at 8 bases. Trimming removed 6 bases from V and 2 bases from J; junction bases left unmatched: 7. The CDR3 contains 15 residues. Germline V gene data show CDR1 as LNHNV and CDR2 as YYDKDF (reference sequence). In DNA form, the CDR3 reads TGTGCCACCAGGATCGACAGGGGAATCACAGATACGCAGTATTTT. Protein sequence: CATRIDRGITDTQYF.

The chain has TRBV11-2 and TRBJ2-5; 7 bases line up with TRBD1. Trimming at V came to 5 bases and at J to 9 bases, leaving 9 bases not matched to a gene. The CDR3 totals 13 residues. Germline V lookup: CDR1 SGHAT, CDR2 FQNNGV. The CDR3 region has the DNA TGTGCCAGCAGCCCGGGACAGAACTACGCCCAGTACTTC. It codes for CASSPGQNYAQYF.

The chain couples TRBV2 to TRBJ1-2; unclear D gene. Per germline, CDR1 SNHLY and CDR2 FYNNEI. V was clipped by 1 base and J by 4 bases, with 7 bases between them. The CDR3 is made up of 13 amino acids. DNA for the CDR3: TGTGCCAGCAGTGAAGGGCAGATCTATGGCTACACCTTC. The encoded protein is CASSEGQIYGYTF.

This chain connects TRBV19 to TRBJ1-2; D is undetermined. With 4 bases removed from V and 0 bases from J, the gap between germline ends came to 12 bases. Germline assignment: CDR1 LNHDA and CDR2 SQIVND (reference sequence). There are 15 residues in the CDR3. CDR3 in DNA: TGTGCCAGTAGTAACAACGAGGATGCTAACTATGGCTACACCTTC. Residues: CASSNNEDANYGYTF.

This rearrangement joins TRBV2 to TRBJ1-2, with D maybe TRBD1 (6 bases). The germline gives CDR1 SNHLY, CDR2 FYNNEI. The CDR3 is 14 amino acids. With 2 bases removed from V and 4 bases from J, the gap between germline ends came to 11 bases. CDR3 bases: TGTGCCAGCAGTGAAACAGGGCAATCCTATGGCTACACCTTC. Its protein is CASSETGQSYGYTF. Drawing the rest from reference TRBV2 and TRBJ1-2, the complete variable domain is EPEVTQTPSHQVTQMGQEVILRCVPISNHLYFYWYRQILGQKVEFLVSFYNNEISEKSEIFDDQFSVERPDGSNFTLKIRSTKLEDSAMYFCASSETGQSYGYTFGSGTRLTVV.

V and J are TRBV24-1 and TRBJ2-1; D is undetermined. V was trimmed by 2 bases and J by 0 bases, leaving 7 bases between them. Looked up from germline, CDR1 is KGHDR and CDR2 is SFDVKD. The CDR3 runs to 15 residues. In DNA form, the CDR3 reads TGTGCCACCAGTGATTCAAGGAGCTCCTACAATGAGCAGTTCTTC. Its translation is CATSDSRSSYNEQFF.

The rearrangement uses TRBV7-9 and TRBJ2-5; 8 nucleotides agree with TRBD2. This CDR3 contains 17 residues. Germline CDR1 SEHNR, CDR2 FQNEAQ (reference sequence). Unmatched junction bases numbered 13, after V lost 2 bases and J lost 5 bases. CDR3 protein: CASSLRPKAGATETQYF. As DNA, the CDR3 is TGTGCCAGCAGCTTACGTCCTAAAGCGGGAGCCACGGAGACCCAGTACTTC.

CDR3 in amino acids: CASSLNGGGPTGELFF. In DNA, the CDR3 is TGTGCCAGCAGCTTAAATGGGGGGGGACCCACCGGGGAGCTGTTTTTT. This chain links TRBV7-3 with TRBJ2-2; 7 bases agree with TRBD2. The V and J ends lost 1 base and 4 bases, in that order; junction bases with no gene match: 6. CDR1 SGHTA and CDR2 FQGTGA come from the germline V gene. The CDR3 covers 16 residues.

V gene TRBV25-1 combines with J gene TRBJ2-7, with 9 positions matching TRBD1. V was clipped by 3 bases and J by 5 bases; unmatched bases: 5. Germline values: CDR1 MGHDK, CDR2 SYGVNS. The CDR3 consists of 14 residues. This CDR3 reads CASSEGQGFHEQYF. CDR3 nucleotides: TGTGCCAGCAGTGAGGGACAGGGATTCCACGAGCAGTACTTC.

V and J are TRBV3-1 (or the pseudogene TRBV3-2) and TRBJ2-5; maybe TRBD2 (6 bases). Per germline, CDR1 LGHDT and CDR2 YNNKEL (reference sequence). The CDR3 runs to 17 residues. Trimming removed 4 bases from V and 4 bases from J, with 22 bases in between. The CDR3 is CASSRQTRVGGGETQYF. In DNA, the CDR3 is TGTGCCAGCAGCCGACAAACCAGGGTCGGGGGAGGAGAGACCCAGTACTTC.

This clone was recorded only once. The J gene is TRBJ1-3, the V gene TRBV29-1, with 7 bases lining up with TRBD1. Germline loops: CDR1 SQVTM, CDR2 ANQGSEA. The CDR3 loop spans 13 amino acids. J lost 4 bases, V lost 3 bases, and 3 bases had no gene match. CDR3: CSVDTGEGNTIYF. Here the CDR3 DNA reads TGCAGCGTTGATACAGGGGAAGGAAACACCATATATTTT.

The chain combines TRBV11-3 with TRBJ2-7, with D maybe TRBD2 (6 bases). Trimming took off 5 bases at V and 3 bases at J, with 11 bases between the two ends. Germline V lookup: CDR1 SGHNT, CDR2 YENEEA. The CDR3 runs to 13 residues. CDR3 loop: CASSPGLLYEQYF. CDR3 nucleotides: TGTGCCAGCAGCCCGGGACTCCTCTACGAGCAGTACTTC.

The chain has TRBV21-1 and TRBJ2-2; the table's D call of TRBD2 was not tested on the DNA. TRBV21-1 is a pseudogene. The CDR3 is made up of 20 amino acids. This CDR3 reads CARHSKWGLAGPNDTGELFF. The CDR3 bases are TGTGCCAGACACTCCAAGTGGGGACTAGCGGGACCAAACGACACCGGGGAGCTGTTTTTT.

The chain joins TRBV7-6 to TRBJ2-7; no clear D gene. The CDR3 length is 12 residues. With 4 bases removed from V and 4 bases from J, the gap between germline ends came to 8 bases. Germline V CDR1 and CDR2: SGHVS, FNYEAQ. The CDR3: CASSSEAYEQYF. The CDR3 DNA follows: TGTGCCAGCAGCTCAGAAGCGTACGAGCAGTACTTC.

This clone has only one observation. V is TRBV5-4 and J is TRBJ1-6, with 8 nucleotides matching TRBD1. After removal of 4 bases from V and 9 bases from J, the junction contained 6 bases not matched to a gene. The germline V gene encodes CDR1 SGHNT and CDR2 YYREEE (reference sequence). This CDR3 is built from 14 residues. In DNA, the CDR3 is TGTGCCAGCAGCACCGACAGGGGAGGTTCACCCCTCCACTTT. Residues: CASSTDRGGSPLHF.

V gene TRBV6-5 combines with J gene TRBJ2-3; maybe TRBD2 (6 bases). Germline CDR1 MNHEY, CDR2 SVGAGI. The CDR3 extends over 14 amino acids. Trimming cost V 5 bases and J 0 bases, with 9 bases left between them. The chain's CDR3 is CASSPRGSTDTQYF. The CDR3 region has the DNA TGTGCCAGCAGTCCCCGGGGGAGCACAGATACGCAGTATTTT.

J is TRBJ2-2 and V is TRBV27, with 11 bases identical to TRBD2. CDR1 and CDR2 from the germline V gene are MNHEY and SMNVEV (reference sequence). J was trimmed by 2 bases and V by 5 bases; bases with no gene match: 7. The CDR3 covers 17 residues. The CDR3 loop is CASSPIGTSGNTGELFF. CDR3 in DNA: TGTGCCAGCAGTCCTATAGGGACTAGCGGAAACACCGGGGAGCTGTTTTTT.